Sequencing of this T cell receptor (beta chain) was carried out in a study of regulatory T cells in long-lasting Graves disease. Findings and limits, study-wide: The persistent group shared around 3,000 public clonotypes, more than the approximately 930 shared by new patients.

This clonotype was observed many times. Antigen unknown. Time point in this sample: newly diagnosed GD, antithyroid drugs for less than 3 months. RNA isolated from PBMCs was used to make the TCR library. The patients were enrolled through endocrinology in Xi'an, China. CDR3 size: 15 residues. Germline loops: CDR1 LGHDT, CDR2 YNNKEL (reference sequence). Trimming cost V 5 bases and J 1 base, with 14 bases left between them. Construction of TCR beta libraries relied on iRepertoire HTBI primers and on Arm-PCR targeting CDR3 regions. MiXCR, applied by TCRdb to the multiplex PCR reads, yields one record per CDR3 protein. This table holds 510,000 or so distinct CDR3 sequences, about 12% found once. These data were also reused for a study on T cells in Graves' hyperthyroidism and ophthalmopathy. This second study notes: The study defined stable Graves' hyperthyroidism as no ophthalmopathy progression within 18 months.

This rearrangement joins TRBV3-1 to TRBJ1-1; the D gene is possibly TRBD1 (5 bases). The source was peripheral blood mononuclear cells (PBMCs), collected at new diagnosis, from a patient treated with antithyroid drugs. This TCR was recovered from a woman younger than 45 with Graves disease. CDR3 amino acids: CASSGWSGANTEAFF. CDR3 nucleotide sequence: TGTGCCAGCAGCGGCTGGTCCGGGGCGAACACTGAAGCTTTCTTT. The complete variable domain, with remaining parts taken from reference TRBV3-1 and TRBJ1-1, reads DTAVSQTPKYLVTQMGNDKSIKCEQNLGHDTMYWYKQDSKKFLKIMFSYNNKELIINETVPNRFSPKSPDKAHLNLHINSLELGDSAVYFCASSGWSGANTEAFFGQGTRLTVV.